This T cell receptor (beta chain) was profiled in a study of T cells in localized non-small cell lung cancer. This clone was detected only a few times. The identical CDR3 is also encoded by other nucleotide sequences in the sample. Profiled with immunoSEQ multiplex PCR; TCRdb holds only in-frame clones, not every one. In the table there are almost 2,500 clones, over 30% of which are singletons. CDR3 length: 16 residues. Germline-derived CDR1 and CDR2 are LNHDA and SQIVND (reference sequence). J was trimmed by 4 bases and V by 3 bases; bases with no gene match: 4. This clonotype was obtained from a male donor aged 60 or older with stage II squamous cell lung carcinoma. The J gene is TRBJ2-3, the V gene TRBV19, with 13 bases that match TRBD2. The material sequenced was lung tumor tissue, taken before any cancer treatment. DNA of the CDR3: TGTGCCAGTAGTATTCGGACTAGCGGGAGCGCAGATACGCAGTATTTT. It encodes CASSIRTSGSADTQYF.